What follows is one TCR beta chain and its context. This sample was included in a study of blood T cell repertoires in COVID-19. Study context: Researchers got acute and convalescent COVID-19 samples from the United States, Italy and Spain. The analysed material was cDNA or gDNA that came from T cells, B-cell-depleted T cells, or PBMCs.

Under the authors' procedure: The authors estimated nucleated cell counts from reference gene primer amplification. Method: immunoSEQ multiplex PCR; TCRdb's copy keeps in-frame clones and lacks some. V and J calls and clone size are given by that table; D and trimming were obtained from the DNA. In the table there are over 250,000 clones, around nine tenths of which are singletons. The CDR3 runs 16 residues. Germline CDR1 MNHEY, CDR2 SMNVEV (reference sequence). V shed 3 bases and J 2 bases; nucleotides not matched to a gene: 4. Sequenced input: peripheral blood. The chain employs TRBV27 and TRBJ2-1, with 10 bases aligning to TRBD2. This sequence originates from a middle-aged man who had recovered from COVID-19. CDR3 protein: CASSFSSGRAYNEQFF. The CDR3 nucleotides are TGTGCCAGCAGTTTTTCGAGCGGGAGGGCCTACAATGAGCAGTTCTTC.